This T cell receptor (beta chain) is from a study of T cell responses to AZD1222 COVID-19 vaccine. Regarding the study as a whole: Possibly, clonal diversity was underestimated; donors were largely white British and included more females.

Clones were sequenced by immunoSEQ multiplex PCR, and TCRdb holds only the in-frame ones, with some missing. The sample lists 100,000 or so clones, less than 95% seen once, with approximately 1.2% in the top ten. The CDR3 length is 15 residues. V lost 6 bases and J 7 bases, leaving 19 bases between the germline ends. From germline, CDR1 is MNHEY and CDR2 SMNVEV (reference sequence). In the case of this clone: Its cognate antigen is unknown.

V is TRBV27 and J is TRBJ2-1; either TRBD1 or TRBD2 may fit D (6 bases each). The sequencing used peripheral blood, collected on day 0 of AZD1222 vaccination. This receptor was identified in an adult in good health. CDR3 DNA sequence: TGTGCCAGCAGCAAGGTCGGGGGCATGAAGAATGAGCAGTTCTTC. This translates into CASSKVGGMKNEQFF.